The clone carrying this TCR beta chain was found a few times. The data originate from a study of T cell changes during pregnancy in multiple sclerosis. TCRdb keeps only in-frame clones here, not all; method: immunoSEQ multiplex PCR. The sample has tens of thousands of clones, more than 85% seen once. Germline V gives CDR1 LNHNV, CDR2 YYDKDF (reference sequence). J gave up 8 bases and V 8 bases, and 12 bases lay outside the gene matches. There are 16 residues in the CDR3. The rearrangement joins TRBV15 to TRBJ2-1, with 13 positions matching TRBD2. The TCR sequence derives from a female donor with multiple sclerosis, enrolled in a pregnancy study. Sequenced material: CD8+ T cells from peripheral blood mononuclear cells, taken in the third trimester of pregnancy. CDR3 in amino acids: CATARGGTSGIDEQFF. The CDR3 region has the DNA TGTGCCACCGCGAGGGGGGGGACTAGCGGGATAGATGAGCAGTTCTTC. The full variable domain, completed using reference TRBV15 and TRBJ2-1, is DAMVIQNPRYQVTQFGKPVTLSCSQTLNHNVMYWYQQKSSQAPKLLFHYYDKDFNNEADTPDNFQSRRPNTSFCFLDIRSPGLGDTAMYLCATARGGTSGIDEQFFGPGTRLTVL.